This T cell receptor (beta chain) came from a study of blood T cell repertoires in COVID-19. Study-level information: The origin of the acute and convalescent COVID-19 samples was the United States, Italy and Spain. T cells, B-cell-depleted T cells, or PBMCs supplied cDNA or gDNA.

Germline CDR1 SGHRS, CDR2 YFSETQ. This CDR3 spans 13 amino acids. The ends were cut back, 4 bases at V and 5 bases at J, with 12 bases in the middle. As processed by the authors: Reference gene primer amplification gave nucleated cell count estimates. Data came from immunoSEQ multiplex PCR; TCRdb stores just in-frame clones and leaves some out. The D gene and trimming were derived from the DNA, and the V and J assignments and clone size from that table. Among under 100,000 clones listed, around 90% were seen once. The rearrangement uses TRBV5-1 and TRBJ1-2; possibly TRBD1 for D (6 bases). Input material: peripheral blood. The receptor comes from a woman in her seventies with acute or convalescent COVID-19. Here the CDR3 DNA reads TGCGCCAGCAGCGCGGACAGCCTATATGGCTACACCTTC. Protein sequence: CASSADSLYGYTF.